Listed below are T cell receptor beta chains from one sample, sequenced in a study of cytomegalovirus exposure and HLA in healthy donors. The assay was immunoSEQ multiplex PCR, and TCRdb's table has in-frame clones only and misses some. The sample lists around 140,000 clones; 75% to 80% were seen once. The material sequenced was PBMCs. The receptors originated from a male donor in good health and CMV-seronegative. CDR3s include the opening cysteine and the closing phenylalanine or tryptophan. A D gene is named only where the DNA matches it firmly. A clone size is listed for some rows: how often the clone was seen (once, few, many), or a class if it is expanded.

size	D	J	V	CDR3	DNA
-	TRBD1	TRBJ2-1	TRBV5-1	CASSTGGVSYNEQFF	TGCGCCAGCAGCACAGGGGGCGTCTCCTACAATGAGCAGTTCTTC
once	TRBD1	TRBJ1-5	TRBV19	CASSTTGGHQPQHF	TGTGCCAGTAGTACGACAGGGGGACATCAGCCCCAGCATTTT
-	TRBD1	TRBJ1-3	TRBV30	CAWTGPDRGLTGNTIYF	TGTGCCTGGACCGGGCCCGACAGGGGGCTAACTGGAAACACCATATATTTT
-	-	TRBJ2-7	TRBV9	CASSVQGGEQYF	TGTGCCAGCAGCGTTCAGGGGGGCGAGCAGTACTTC
-	-	TRBJ2-7	TRBV5-1	CASSLGGGLGEQYF	TGCGCCAGCAGCTTGGGGGGCGGTCTGGGGGAGCAGTACTTC
-	-	TRBJ1-1	TRBV10-2	CASSPQGNTEAFF	TGCGCCAGCAGTCCCCAGGGGAACACTGAAGCTTTCTTT
few	TRBD1	TRBJ2-1	TRBV2	CASSEQGVNNEQFF	TGTGCCAGCAGTGAACAGGGGGTCAACAATGAGCAGTTCTTC
once	-	TRBJ2-6	TRBV5-1	CASSLVGAGANVLTF	TGCGCCAGCAGCTTGGTTGGGGCAGGGGCCAACGTCCTGACTTTC
-	-	TRBJ2-5	TRBV25-1	CASSDPGEAGETQYF	TGTGCCAGCAGTGATCCGGGGGAGGCCGGGGAGACCCAGTACTTC
-	TRBD1	TRBJ1-6	TRBV5-1	CASSDPRQGRNSPLHF	TGCGCCAGCAGCGACCCGAGACAGGGGCGCAATTCACCCCTCCACTTT
-	-	TRBJ2-1	TRBV2	CASSEGRGADEQFF	TGTGCCAGCAGTGAAGGACGGGGGGCTGATGAGCAGTTCTTC
-	TRBD2	TRBJ2-1	TRBV27	CASSLTSGGLYNEQFF	TGTGCCAGCAGTTTAACCAGCGGGGGGCTCTACAATGAGCAGTTCTTC
-	-	TRBJ1-5	TRBV7-2	CASSPGGTSNQPQHF	TGTGCCAGCAGCCCGGGGGGGACTAGCAATCAGCCCCAGCATTTT
-	-	TRBJ1-3	TRBV7-3	CASSQTGNSGNTIYF	TGTGCCAGCAGCCAAACGGGGAACTCTGGAAACACCATATATTTT
-	TRBD2	TRBJ2-2	TRBV9	CASSASGGNTGELFF	TGTGCCAGCAGCGCTAGCGGGGGGAACACCGGGGAGCTGTTTTTT
medium-sized	TRBD1	TRBJ1-1	TRBV19	CASSIRGLDTEAFF	TGTGCCAGTAGTATCAGGGGGCTAGACACTGAAGCTTTCTTT
few	-	TRBJ2-5	TRBV30	CAWQAGQGETQYF	TGTGCCTGGCAGGCTGGGCAGGGTGAGACCCAGTACTTC
-	-	TRBJ2-3	TRBV5-1	CASRPDSPDTQYF	TGCGCCAGCAGACCGGACAGCCCAGATACGCAGTATTTT
-	TRBD1	TRBJ2-5	TRBV12-5	CASGLDDRVETQYF	TGTGCTAGTGGTTTGGATGACAGGGTAGAGACCCAGTACTTC
few	-	TRBJ1-2	TRBV7-2	CASSLVAGNNYGYTF	TGTGCCAGCAGCTTAGTGGCAGGGAATAACTATGGCTACACCTTC
-	TRBD2	TRBJ2-3	TRBV7-2	CASSLVGTSGGTDTQYF	TGTGCCAGCAGCTTGGTCGGGACTAGCGGGGGGACAGATACGCAGTATTTT
-	-	TRBJ2-2	TRBV7-9	CASSGRRGPKNTGELFF	TGTGCCAGCAGCGGACGACGGGGTCCGAAGAACACCGGGGAGCTGTTTTTT
-	-	TRBJ1-1	TRBV6-1	CASRPRAGEGTEAFF	TGTGCCAGCAGACCACGAGCGGGGGAAGGCACTGAAGCTTTCTTT
-	-	TRBJ2-5	TRBV10-3	CAISDGQGKGTQYF	TGTGCCATCAGTGACGGGCAGGGGAAAGGGACCCAGTACTTC
-	TRBD1	TRBJ1-2	TRBV13	CASSGDRVGYGYTF	TGTGCCAGCAGCGGGGACAGGGTTGGCTATGGCTACACCTTC
-	TRBD2	TRBJ2-5	TRBV25-1	CASSLSGGDRETQYF	TGTGCCAGCAGTCTCAGCGGGGGGGACAGGGAGACCCAGTACTTC
-	-	TRBJ1-2	TRBV19	CASRYRVGIGYTF	TGTGCCAGCCGATACAGGGTGGGTATCGGCTACACCTTC
-	TRBD2	TRBJ2-3	TRBV6-1	CASSEGLAGGLGDTQYF	TGTGCCAGCAGTGAAGGGTTAGCGGGGGGGCTGGGAGATACGCAGTATTTT
few	-	TRBJ2-7	TRBV5-6	CASSLWLQGYVGYEQYF	TGTGCCAGCAGCTTGTGGCTCCAGGGCTATGTTGGCTACGAGCAGTACTTC
-	TRBD1	TRBJ2-7	TRBV4-3	CASSQGDSSYEQYF	TGCGCCAGCAGCCAAGGGGACAGTTCCTACGAGCAGTACTTC
-	-	TRBJ2-1	TRBV5-6	CASSGGEQFF	TGTGCCAGCAGCGGAGGGGAGCAGTTCTTC
-	-	TRBJ1-6	TRBV2	CASRAPGGGVSPLHF	TGTGCCAGCAGGGCCCCGGGGGGCGGAGTTTCACCCCTCCACTTT
-	TRBD2	TRBJ2-3	TRBV11-3	CASSPGGGHRTDTQYF	TGTGCCAGCAGCCCGGGGGGGGGACATCGCACAGATACGCAGTATTTT
-	TRBD2	TRBJ2-3	TRBV7-4	CASSPERLAGGLVDTQYF	TGTGCCAGCAGCCCAGAACGACTAGCGGGGGGGCTAGTAGATACGCAGTATTTT
-	TRBD1	TRBJ2-4	TRBV7-2	CASSRPGQGLQLAKNIQYF	TGTGCCAGCAGTCGACCGGGACAGGGGCTTCAATTAGCCAAAAACATTCAGTACTTC
-	TRBD1	TRBJ1-6	TRBV6-1	CASSRDRGNSPLHF	TGTGCCAGCAGCCGGGACAGGGGAAATTCACCCCTCCACTTT
-	TRBD2	TRBJ2-7	TRBV7-2	CASQYGGGPYEQYF	TGTGCCAGCCAATATGGCGGGGGGCCCTACGAGCAGTACTTC
-	TRBD1	TRBJ2-7	TRBV9	CASSRGQGDYEQYF	TGTGCCAGCAGCCGAGGACAGGGGGACTACGAGCAGTACTTC
-	-	TRBJ2-1	TRBV7-6	CASASGGPTYNEQFF	TGTGCCAGCGCTTCCGGGGGGCCAACCTACAATGAGCAGTTCTTC
-	-	TRBJ2-7	TRBV27	CASSLAGSSYEQYF	TGTGCCAGCAGTTTGGCGGGGAGCTCCTACGAGCAGTACTTC
-	TRBD1	TRBJ1-2	TRBV5-1	CASSSTGGINYGYTF	TGCGCCAGCAGCTCGACAGGGGGTATTAACTATGGCTACACCTTC
-	TRBD1	TRBJ1-2	TRBV6-5	CASSRTGGNYGYTF	TGTGCCAGCAGCCGCACAGGGGGCAACTATGGCTACACCTTC
-	TRBD1	TRBJ1-5	TRBV6-1	CASRLGQGGQPQHF	TGTGCCAGCAGACTCGGACAGGGCGGCCAGCCCCAGCATTTT
-	-	TRBJ1-2	TRBV10-1	CASSESTGNGYTF	TGCGCCAGCAGTGAGTCAACGGGGAATGGCTACACCTTC
-	TRBD1	TRBJ2-7	TRBV30	CAWSTPGTASYEQYF	TGTGCCTGGAGTACCCCCGGGACAGCCTCCTACGAGCAGTACTTC
-	TRBD1	TRBJ2-2	TRBV25-1	CATSDRVNTGELFF	TGTGCCACTTCTGACAGGGTGAACACCGGGGAGCTGTTTTTT
-	-	TRBJ2-7	TRBV6-5	CASSYSQGANYEQYF	TGTGCCAGCAGTTACTCCCAGGGCGCCAACTACGAGCAGTACTTC
-	-	TRBJ1-5	TRBV30	CACAGQSNQPQHF	TGTGCCTGTGCAGGACAGAGCAATCAGCCCCAGCATTTT
-	TRBD1	TRBJ1-1	TRBV18	CASSSSRGRWAFF	TGTGCCAGCTCATCGTCCAGGGGGCGGTGGGCTTTCTTT
-	-	TRBJ2-5	TRBV30	CAWSVQWEQYF	TGTGCCTGGAGTGTACAGTGGGAGCAGTACTTC
-	-	TRBJ2-7	TRBV6-1	CASSAGFSYEQYF	TGTGCCAGCAGTGCCGGGTTTTCCTACGAGCAGTACTTC
-	-	TRBJ2-7	TRBV9	CASSPSGLLYEQYF	TGTGCCAGCAGCCCCTCGGGTCTCCTCTACGAGCAGTACTTC
-	TRBD2	TRBJ2-3	TRBV7-2	CASSGFSSGGARTDTQYF	TGTGCCAGCAGCGGTTTTTCTAGCGGGGGGGCCAGGACAGATACGCAGTATTTT
-	-	TRBJ1-4	TRBV9	CASSPRGEKLFF	TGTGCCAGCAGCCCCCGGGGAGAAAAACTGTTTTTT
-	-	TRBJ2-1	TRBV27	CASSLSPGLGYNEQFF	TGTGCCAGCAGTTTGTCACCGGGGTTGGGTTACAATGAGCAGTTCTTC
-	TRBD2	TRBJ2-1	TRBV6-1	CASSEAAGGTYNEQFF	TGTGCCAGCAGTGAAGCAGCGGGGGGCACCTACAATGAGCAGTTCTTC
-	-	TRBJ2-7	TRBV7-9	CASSPGGAWGEQYF	TGTGCCAGCAGCCCCGGCGGGGCGTGGGGGGAGCAGTACTTC
-	TRBD2	TRBJ2-3	TRBV2	CASSPTSGDTQYF	TGTGCCAGCAGTCCCACTAGCGGGGATACGCAGTATTTT
-	-	TRBJ2-5	TRBV4-3	CASSQDLVSGGTQYF	TGCGCCAGCAGCCAAGATTTGGTCTCCGGGGGGACCCAGTACTTC